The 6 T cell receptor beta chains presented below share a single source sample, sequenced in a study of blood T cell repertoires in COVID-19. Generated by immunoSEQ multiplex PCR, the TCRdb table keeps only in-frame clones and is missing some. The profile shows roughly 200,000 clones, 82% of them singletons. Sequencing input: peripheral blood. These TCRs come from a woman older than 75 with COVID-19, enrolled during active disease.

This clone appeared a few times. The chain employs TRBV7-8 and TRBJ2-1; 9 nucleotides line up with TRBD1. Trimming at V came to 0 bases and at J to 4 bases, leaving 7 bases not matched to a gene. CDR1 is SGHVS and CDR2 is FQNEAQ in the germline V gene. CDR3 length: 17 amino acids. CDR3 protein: CASSLALRDRAYNEQFF. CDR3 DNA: TGTGCCAGCAGCTTAGCGCTAAGGGACAGGGCATACAATGAGCAGTTCTTC.

The CDR3, as DNA: TGTGCCAGTAGAGTGGACAGGGAGCGGGGGGAGCTGTTTTTT. This sequence encodes CASRVDRERGELFF. The chain carries TRBV19 and TRBJ2-2; the match to TRBD1 covers 8 bases. Per germline, CDR1 LNHDA and CDR2 SQIVND (reference sequence). The CDR3 spans 14 residues. After removal of 6 bases from V and 8 bases from J, the junction contained 8 bases not matched to a gene.

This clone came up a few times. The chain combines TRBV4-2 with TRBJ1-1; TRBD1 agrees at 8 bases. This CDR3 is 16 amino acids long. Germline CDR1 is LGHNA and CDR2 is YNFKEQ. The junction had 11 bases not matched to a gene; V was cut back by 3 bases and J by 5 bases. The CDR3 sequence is CASSHAGGTVGTEAFF. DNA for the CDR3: TGTGCCAGCAGCCATGCAGGGGGCACGGTGGGTACTGAAGCTTTCTTT.

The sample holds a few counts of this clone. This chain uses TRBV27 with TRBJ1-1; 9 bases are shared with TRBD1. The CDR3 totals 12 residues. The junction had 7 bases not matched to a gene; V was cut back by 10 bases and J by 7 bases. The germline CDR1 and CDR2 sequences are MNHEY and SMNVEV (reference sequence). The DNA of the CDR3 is TGTGCCACCGACAGGGGGAAGGGTGAAGCTTTCTTT. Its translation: CATDRGKGEAFF.

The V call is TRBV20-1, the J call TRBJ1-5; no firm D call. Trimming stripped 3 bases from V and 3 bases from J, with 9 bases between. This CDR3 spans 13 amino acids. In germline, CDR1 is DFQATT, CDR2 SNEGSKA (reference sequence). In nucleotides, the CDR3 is TGCAGTGCTAGTCGGGGTCCCAATCAGCCCCAGCATTTT. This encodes CSASRGPNQPQHF.

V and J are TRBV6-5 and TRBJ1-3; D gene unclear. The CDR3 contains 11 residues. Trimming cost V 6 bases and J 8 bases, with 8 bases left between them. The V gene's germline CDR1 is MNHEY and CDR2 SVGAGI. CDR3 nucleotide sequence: TGTGCCAGCAGAGCAGCGGACACCATATATTTT. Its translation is CASRAADTIYF.